The rows below give T cell receptor beta chains drawn from one sample of a study of T cell responses to AZD1222 COVID-19 vaccine. Libraries were prepared by immunoSEQ multiplex PCR; TCRdb keeps only in-frame clonotypes and omits some of them. The sample shows about 110,000 clones, approximately 90% of them seen only once. Source: peripheral blood, taken 28 days after the second AZD1222 dose. The receptors were gathered from an adult who received the AZD1222 COVID-19 vaccine. Both conserved end residues are part of each CDR3. A D gene is named only where the DNA matches it firmly. Clone size is not always given. Where it is, it says once, few, many or a class for expanded clones.

TRBJ1-3 | medium-sized | TRBV4-1 | TRBD1 | CASSLTPTGASSGNTIYF | TGCGCCAGCAGCCTGACCCCGACAGGGGCTAGCTCTGGAAACACCATATATTTT
TRBJ1-4 | few | TRBV29-1 | TRBD1 | CSVGQGTEKLFF | TGCAGCGTTGGACAGGGAACCGAAAAACTGTTTTTT
TRBJ1-4 | . | TRBV28 | . | CASNRRGAFTTNEKLFF | TGTGCCAGCAACCGCCGGGGGGCGTTTACAACTAATGAAAAACTGTTTTTT
TRBJ2-2 | . | TRBV7-9 | . | CASSFGAGTGELFF | TGTGCCAGCAGCTTTGGTGCAGGGACCGGGGAGCTGTTTTTT
TRBJ2-5 | once | TRBV11-3 | . | CASSFQETQYF | TGTGCCAGCAGCTTCCAAGAGACCCAGTACTTC
TRBJ2-7 | . | TRBV18 | TRBD2 | CASSPNSGRGYEQYF | TGTGCCAGCTCACCAAATAGCGGGAGAGGCTACGAGCAGTACTTC
TRBJ2-3 | . | TRBV3-1/TRBV3-2 | TRBD2 | CASRTSGGRGPTDTQYF | TGTGCCAGCAGAACTAGCGGGGGGAGAGGCCCCACAGATACGCAGTATTTT
TRBJ2-1 | . | TRBV7-8 | TRBD1 | CASSSLTTGGAHNEQFF | TGTGCCAGCAGCTCTCTCACAACAGGGGGCGCCCACAATGAGCAGTTCTTC
TRBJ1-2 | . | TRBV6-5 | TRBD1 | CASNGQGDGNGGYTF | TGTGCCAGCAATGGACAGGGGGACGGTAATGGTGGCTACACCTTC
TRBJ2-2 | . | TRBV5-5 | TRBD2 | CASSLFRAGVGELFF | TGTGCCAGCAGCTTGTTTCGTGCGGGGGTCGGGGAGCTGTTTTTT
TRBJ1-1 | once | TRBV18 | TRBD1 | CASSPTPRQGAGNTEAFF | TGTGCCAGCTCCCCAACCCCGAGACAGGGGGCTGGGAACACTGAAGCTTTCTTT
TRBJ2-7 | once | TRBV6-5 | TRBD1 | CATCSRQGASYEQYF | TGTGCCACTTGCTCACGGCAGGGGGCCTCCTACGAGCAGTACTTC
TRBJ2-7 | . | TRBV6-5 | TRBD1 | CASSYGRTGGREQYF | TGTGCCAGCAGTTATGGTAGGACAGGGGGTCGGGAGCAGTACTTC
TRBJ1-1 | . | TRBV28 | TRBD1 | CASSFGTGGYVTNTEAFF | TGTGCCAGCAGTTTCGGGACAGGGGGCTATGTAACGAACACTGAAGCTTTCTTT
TRBJ2-5 | . | TRBV9 | . | CASSPRREATQYF | TGTGCCAGCAGCCCCCGCAGGGAAGCGACCCAGTACTTC
TRBJ1-2 | . | TRBV7-9 | TRBD1 | CASSFRGAYGYTF | TGTGCCAGCAGCTTCAGGGGGGCATATGGCTACACCTTC
TRBJ2-3 | . | TRBV27 | TRBD2 | CASSPPSGTSVPDTQYF | TGTGCCAGCAGCCCTCCCTCCGGGACTAGCGTCCCAGATACGCAGTATTTT
TRBJ2-3 | . | TRBV2 | TRBD2 | CASEPSGLPDTQYF | TGTGCCAGCGAGCCTAGCGGCTTACCCGATACGCAGTATTTT
TRBJ2-2 | . | TRBV5-4 | TRBD2 | CASSPAPSGLAGVTGELFF | TGTGCCAGCAGCCCCGCCCCTTCTGGACTAGCGGGAGTCACCGGGGAGCTGTTTTTT
TRBJ2-7 | . | TRBV30 | TRBD1 | CAWSVNFGTALFYEQYF | TGTGCCTGGAGTGTAAATTTCGGGACAGCCCTTTTCTACGAGCAGTACTTC
TRBJ1-5 | once | TRBV2 | TRBD1 | CASSEADRAQPQHF | TGTGCCAGCAGTGAAGCGGACAGGGCTCAGCCCCAGCATTTT
TRBJ1-1 | once | TRBV9 | . | CASSGPVNTEAFF | TGTGCCAGCAGCGGCCCAGTGAACACTGAAGCTTTCTTT
TRBJ2-3 | . | TRBV13 | . | CASSLGQVTDTQYF | TGTGCCAGCAGCTTAGGGCAGGTAACAGATACGCAGTATTTT
TRBJ2-5 | . | TRBV13 | . | CASSSQGLAKTQYF | TGTGCCAGCAGCTCACAGGGCCTAGCCAAGACCCAGTACTTC